The clone carrying this T cell receptor (beta chain) is medium-sized in the sample. The ends were cut back, 7 bases at V and 2 bases at J, with 20 bases in the middle. Germline CDR1 is SEHNR and CDR2 is FQNEAQ (reference sequence). The CDR3 has 16 residues. Data came from immunoSEQ multiplex PCR; TCRdb stores just in-frame clones and leaves some out. The sample lists 4,500 to 6,500 clones, about 64% occurring once. This specimen comes from a study of regulatory dendritic cells for organ transplantation. The chain links TRBV7-9 to TRBJ1-2; D is possibly TRBD1 (5 bases). This clonotype was obtained from a human donor in good health. The source material was memory CD8+ T cells from blood. Described subset: CD45RO+ memory T cells. This chain's CDR3 is CASTGGDLLGNYGYTF. The CDR3 bases are TGTGCCAGCACCGGGGGAGACCTACTGGGAAACTATGGCTACACCTTC.